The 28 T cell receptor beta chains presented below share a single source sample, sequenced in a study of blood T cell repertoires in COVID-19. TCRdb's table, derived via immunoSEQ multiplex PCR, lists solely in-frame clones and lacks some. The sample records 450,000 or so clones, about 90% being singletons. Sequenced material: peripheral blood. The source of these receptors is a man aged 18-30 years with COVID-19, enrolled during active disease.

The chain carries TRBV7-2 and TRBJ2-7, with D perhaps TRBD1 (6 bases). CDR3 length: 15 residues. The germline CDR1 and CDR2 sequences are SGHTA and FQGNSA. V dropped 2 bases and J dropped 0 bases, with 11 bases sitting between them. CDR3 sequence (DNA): TGTGCCAGCAGCTTACGGAGACAGGACTCCTACGAGCAGTACTTC. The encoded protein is CASSLRRQDSYEQYF.

The CDR3 sequence: CASRTGGGQGTYEQYF. CDR3 DNA: TGTGCCAGCAGAACAGGGGGGGGACAGGGTACCTACGAGCAGTACTTC. V is TRBV25-1 and J is TRBJ2-7, with 9 bases aligning to TRBD1. This CDR3 has 16 residues. Germline lookup yields CDR1 MGHDK and CDR2 SYGVNS. The ends lost 6 bases at V and 2 bases at J; junction bases unmatched: 11.

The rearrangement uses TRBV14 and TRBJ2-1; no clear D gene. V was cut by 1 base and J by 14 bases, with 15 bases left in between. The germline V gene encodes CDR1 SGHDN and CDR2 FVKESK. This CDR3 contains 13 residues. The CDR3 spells CASSQVVAGYKFF. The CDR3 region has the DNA TGTGCCAGCAGCCAAGTTGTGGCAGGCTATAAGTTCTTC.

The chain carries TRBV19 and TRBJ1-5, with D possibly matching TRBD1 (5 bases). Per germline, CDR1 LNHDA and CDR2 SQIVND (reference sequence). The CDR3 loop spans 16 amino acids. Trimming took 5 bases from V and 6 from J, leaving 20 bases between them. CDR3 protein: CASSARYGRGPQPQHF. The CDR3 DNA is TGTGCCAGTAGTGCGCGTTATGGAAGGGGCCCTCAGCCCCAGCATTTT.

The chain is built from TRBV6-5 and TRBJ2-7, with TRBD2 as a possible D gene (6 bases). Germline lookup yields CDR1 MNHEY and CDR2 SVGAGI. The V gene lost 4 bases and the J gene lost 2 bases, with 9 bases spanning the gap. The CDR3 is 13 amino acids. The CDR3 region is CASSFSGAYEQYF. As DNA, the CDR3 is TGTGCCAGCAGTTTTAGCGGAGCCTACGAGCAGTACTTC.

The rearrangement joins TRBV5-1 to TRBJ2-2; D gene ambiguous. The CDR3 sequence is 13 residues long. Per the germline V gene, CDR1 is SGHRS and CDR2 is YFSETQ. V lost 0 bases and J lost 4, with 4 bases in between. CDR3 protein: CASSLESTGELFF. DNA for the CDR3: TGCGCCAGCAGCTTGGAGAGCACCGGGGAGCTGTTTTTT.

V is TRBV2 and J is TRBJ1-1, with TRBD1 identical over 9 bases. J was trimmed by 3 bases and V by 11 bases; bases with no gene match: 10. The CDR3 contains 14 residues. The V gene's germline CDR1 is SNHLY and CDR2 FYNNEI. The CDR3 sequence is CAAGQGSGDTEAFF. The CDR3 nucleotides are TGTGCCGCGGGACAGGGTTCAGGTGACACTGAAGCTTTCTTT.

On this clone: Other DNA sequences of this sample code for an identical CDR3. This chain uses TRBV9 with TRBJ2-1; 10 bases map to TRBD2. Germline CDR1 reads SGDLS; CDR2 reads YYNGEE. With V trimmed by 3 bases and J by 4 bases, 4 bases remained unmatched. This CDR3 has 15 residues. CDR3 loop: CASSGLAGAYNEQFF. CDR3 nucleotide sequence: TGTGCCAGCAGCGGGCTAGCGGGGGCTTACAATGAGCAGTTCTTC.

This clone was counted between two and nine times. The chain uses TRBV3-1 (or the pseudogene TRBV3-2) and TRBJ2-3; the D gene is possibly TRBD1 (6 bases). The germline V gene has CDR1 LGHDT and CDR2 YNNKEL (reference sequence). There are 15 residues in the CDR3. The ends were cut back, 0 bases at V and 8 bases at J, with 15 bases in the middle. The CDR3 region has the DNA TGTGCCAGCAGCCAAGAATGGCAGGGGAAGGCTACGCAGTATTTT. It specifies CASSQEWQGKATQYF.

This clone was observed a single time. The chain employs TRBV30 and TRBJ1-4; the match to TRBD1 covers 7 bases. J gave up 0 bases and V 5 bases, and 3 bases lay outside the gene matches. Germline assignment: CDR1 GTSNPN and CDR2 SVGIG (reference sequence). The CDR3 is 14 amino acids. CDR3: CAWPGTATNEKLFF. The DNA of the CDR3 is TGTGCCTGGCCTGGGACAGCAACTAATGAAAAACTGTTTTTT.

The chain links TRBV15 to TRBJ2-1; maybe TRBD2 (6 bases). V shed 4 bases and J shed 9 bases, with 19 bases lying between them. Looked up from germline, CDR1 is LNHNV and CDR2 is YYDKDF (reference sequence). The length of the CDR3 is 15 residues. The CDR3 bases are TGTGCCACCAGCATGGTCGGGGGAGGAATAAGTGAGCAGTTCTTC. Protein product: CATSMVGGGISEQFF.

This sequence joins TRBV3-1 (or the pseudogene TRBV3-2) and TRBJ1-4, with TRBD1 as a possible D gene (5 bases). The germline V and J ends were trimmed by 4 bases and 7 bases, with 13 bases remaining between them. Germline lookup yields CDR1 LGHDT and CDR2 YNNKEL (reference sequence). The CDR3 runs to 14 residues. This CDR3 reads CASSRGRASEKLFF. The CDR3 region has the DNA TGTGCCAGCAGCCGGGGCAGGGCTAGTGAAAAACTGTTTTTT.

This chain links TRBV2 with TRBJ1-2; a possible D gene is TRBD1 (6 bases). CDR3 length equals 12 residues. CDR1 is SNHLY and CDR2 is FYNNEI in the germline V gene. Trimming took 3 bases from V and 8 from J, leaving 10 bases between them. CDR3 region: CASSETGGGYTF. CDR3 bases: TGTGCCAGCAGTGAGACGGGGGGCGGCTACACCTTC. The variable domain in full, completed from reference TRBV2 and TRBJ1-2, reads EPEVTQTPSHQVTQMGQEVILRCVPISNHLYFYWYRQILGQKVEFLVSFYNNEISEKSEIFDDQFSVERPDGSNFTLKIRSTKLEDSAMYFCASSETGGGYTFGSGTRLTVV.

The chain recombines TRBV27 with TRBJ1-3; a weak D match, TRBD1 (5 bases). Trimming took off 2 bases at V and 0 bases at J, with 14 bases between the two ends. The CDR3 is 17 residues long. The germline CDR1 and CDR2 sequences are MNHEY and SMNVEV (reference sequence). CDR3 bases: TGTGCCAGCAGTTTAAATGGAGGGGACCTCTCTGGAAACACCATATATTTT. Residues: CASSLNGGDLSGNTIYF.

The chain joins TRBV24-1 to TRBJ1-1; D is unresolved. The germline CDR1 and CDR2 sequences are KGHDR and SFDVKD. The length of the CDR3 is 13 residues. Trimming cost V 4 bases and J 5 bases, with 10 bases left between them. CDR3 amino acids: CATSDPGRTEAFF. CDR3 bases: TGTGCCACCAGTGACCCAGGAAGGACTGAAGCTTTCTTT.

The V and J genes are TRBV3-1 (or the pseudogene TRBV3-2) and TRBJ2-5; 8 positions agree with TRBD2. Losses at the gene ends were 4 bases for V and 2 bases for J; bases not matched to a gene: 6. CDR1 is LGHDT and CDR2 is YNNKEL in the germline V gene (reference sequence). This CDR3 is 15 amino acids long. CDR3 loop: CASSPERGLQETQYF. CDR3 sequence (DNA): TGTGCCAGCAGCCCCGAGCGGGGGCTTCAAGAGACCCAGTACTTC.

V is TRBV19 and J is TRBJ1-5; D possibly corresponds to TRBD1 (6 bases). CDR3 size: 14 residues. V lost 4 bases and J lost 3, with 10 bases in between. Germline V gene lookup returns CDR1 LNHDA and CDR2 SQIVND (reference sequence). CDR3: CASSRQDPNQPQHF. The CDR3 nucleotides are TGTGCCAGTAGTAGACAGGACCCCAATCAGCCCCAGCATTTT.

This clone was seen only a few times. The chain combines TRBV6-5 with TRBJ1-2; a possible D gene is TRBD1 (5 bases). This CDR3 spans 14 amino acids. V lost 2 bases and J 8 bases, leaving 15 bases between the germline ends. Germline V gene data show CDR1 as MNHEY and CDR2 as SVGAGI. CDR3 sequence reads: CASSYGQGNVGYTF. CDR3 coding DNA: TGTGCCAGCAGTTACGGCCAGGGCAATGTGGGCTACACCTTC.

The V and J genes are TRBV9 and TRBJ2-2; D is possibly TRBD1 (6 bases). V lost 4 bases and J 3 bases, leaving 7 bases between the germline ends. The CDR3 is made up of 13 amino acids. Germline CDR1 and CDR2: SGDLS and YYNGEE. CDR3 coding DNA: TGTGCCAGCAGCTGGACAGACACCGGGGAGCTGTTTTTT. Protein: CASSWTDTGELFF.

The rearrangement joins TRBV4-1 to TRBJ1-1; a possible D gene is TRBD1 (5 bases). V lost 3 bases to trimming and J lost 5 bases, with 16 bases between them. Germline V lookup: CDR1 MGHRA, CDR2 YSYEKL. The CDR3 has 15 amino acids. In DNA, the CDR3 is TGCGCCAGCAGCCAGCCTAGGGGAGGAAGTACTGAAGCTTTCTTT. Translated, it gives CASSQPRGGSTEAFF.

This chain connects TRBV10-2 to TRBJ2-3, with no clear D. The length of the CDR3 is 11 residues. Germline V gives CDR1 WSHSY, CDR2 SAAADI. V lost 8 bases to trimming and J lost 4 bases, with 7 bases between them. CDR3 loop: CASFRADTQYF. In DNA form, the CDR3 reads TGCGCCAGCTTCCGGGCAGATACGCAGTATTTT.

The CDR3 loop reads CASSQDPTGQGGTEAFF. The CDR3 bases are TGCGCCAGCAGCCAAGACCCTACCGGACAGGGGGGCACTGAAGCTTTCTTT. The gene calls are TRBV4-1 and TRBJ1-1, with 10 nucleotides matching TRBD1. The CDR3 consists of 17 residues. With 0 bases clipped from V and 4 bases from J, the junction kept 8 bases outside the gene matches. Germline CDR1 MGHRA, CDR2 YSYEKL.

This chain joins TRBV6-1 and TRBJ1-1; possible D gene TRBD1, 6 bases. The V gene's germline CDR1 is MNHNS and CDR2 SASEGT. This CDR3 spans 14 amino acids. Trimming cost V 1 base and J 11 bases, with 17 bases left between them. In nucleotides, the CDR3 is TGTGCCAGCAGTGAAGTTGGGGGGGCCAGCATCGCTTTCTTT. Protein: CASSEVGGASIAFF.

CDR3 nucleotide sequence: TGCGCCAGCAGCCAAGAAATCCGAACAGCAAGCTCCTACGAGCAGTACTTC. Protein: CASSQEIRTASSYEQYF. This chain connects TRBV4-1 to TRBJ2-7, with no clear D. CDR1 and CDR2 from the germline V gene are MGHRA and YSYEKL. This CDR3 contains 17 residues. Between the trimmed V and J ends, which lost 0 bases and 0 bases, there was a span of 15 bases.

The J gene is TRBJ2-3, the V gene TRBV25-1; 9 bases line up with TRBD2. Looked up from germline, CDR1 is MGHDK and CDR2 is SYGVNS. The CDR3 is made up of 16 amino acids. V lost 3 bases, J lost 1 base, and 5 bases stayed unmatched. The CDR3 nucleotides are TGTGCCAGCAGTGACATTTCTAGCGGGGGCACAGATACGCAGTATTTT. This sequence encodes CASSDISSGGTDTQYF.

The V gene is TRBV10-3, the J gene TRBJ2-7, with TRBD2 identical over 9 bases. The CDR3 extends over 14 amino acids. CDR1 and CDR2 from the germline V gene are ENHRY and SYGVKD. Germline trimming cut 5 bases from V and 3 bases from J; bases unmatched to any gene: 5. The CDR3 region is CAISSSGSIYEQYF. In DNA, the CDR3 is TGTGCCATCAGTAGTAGCGGGAGCATCTACGAGCAGTACTTC.

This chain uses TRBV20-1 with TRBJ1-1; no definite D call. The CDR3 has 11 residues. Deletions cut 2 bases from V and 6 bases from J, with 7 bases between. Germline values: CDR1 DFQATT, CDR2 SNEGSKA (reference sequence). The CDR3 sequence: CSARRGSEAFF. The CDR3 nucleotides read TGCAGTGCTAGACGAGGGTCTGAAGCTTTCTTT.

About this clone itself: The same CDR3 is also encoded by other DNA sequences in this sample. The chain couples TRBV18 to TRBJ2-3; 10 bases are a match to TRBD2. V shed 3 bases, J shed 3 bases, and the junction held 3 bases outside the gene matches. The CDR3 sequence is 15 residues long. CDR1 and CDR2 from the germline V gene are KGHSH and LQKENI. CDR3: CASSPLAGETDTQYF. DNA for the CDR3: TGTGCCAGCTCACCCCTAGCGGGAGAAACAGATACGCAGTATTTT.